This record concerns one TCR beta chain sequence. In the source study's methods: From reference gene primer amplification, estimates of nucleated cell counts were derived. Produced via immunoSEQ multiplex PCR; TCRdb's table is partial and in-frame only. V, J and clone size were drawn from that table, and D and trimming were deduced from the DNA. Of roughly 100,000 clones listed, approximately 88% are singletons. These data are taken from a study of blood T cell repertoires in COVID-19. Study-level background: The samples span acute and convalescent COVID-19 from the United States, Italy and Spain. PBMCs, B-cell-depleted T cells, or T cells provided the cDNA or gDNA that made up the material.

Germline values: CDR1 SGHRS, CDR2 YFSETQ. The CDR3 sequence is 13 residues long. V was pared by 0 bases and J by 9 bases, with 11 bases between. Sequenced material: peripheral blood. The receptor was derived from an older woman with acute or convalescent COVID-19. V gene TRBV5-1 combines with J gene TRBJ2-3, with D possibly TRBD2 on 5 matching bases. The CDR3 DNA follows: TGCGCCAGCAGCTTGGGGACGACGGGGACGCAGTATTTT. Its translation: CASSLGTTGTQYF.